The present TCR beta chain was sequenced within a study of blood T cell repertoires in COVID-19. Study in general: T cells, B-cell-depleted T cells, or PBMCs supplied cDNA or gDNA.

Donors were grouped by their self-reported clinical history. V lost 1 base to trimming and J lost 2 bases, with 9 bases between them. Germline loops: CDR1 SEHNR, CDR2 FQNEAQ (reference sequence). The CDR3 has 15 amino acids. Assay used: immunoSEQ multiplex PCR; TCRdb lists only in-frame clones, some missing. The sample yields approximately 290,000 clones, 80% to 90% seen once. This clonotype originated in a woman in her 30s who had recovered from COVID-19. The source material was PBMCs or T cells enriched from blood (not recorded which). The chain couples TRBV7-9 to TRBJ1-3; D gene uncertain. CDR3 region: CASSLERHAGNTIYF. CDR3 nucleotides: TGTGCCAGCAGCTTAGAGCGCCATGCTGGAAACACCATATATTTT. The whole variable domain, remainder taken from reference TRBV7-9 and TRBJ1-3, is DTGVSQNPRHKITKRGQNVTFRCDPISEHNRLYWYRQTLGQGPEFLTYFQNEAQLEKSRLLSDRFSAERPKGSFSTLEIQRTEQGDSAMYLCASSLERHAGNTIYFGEGSWLTVV.